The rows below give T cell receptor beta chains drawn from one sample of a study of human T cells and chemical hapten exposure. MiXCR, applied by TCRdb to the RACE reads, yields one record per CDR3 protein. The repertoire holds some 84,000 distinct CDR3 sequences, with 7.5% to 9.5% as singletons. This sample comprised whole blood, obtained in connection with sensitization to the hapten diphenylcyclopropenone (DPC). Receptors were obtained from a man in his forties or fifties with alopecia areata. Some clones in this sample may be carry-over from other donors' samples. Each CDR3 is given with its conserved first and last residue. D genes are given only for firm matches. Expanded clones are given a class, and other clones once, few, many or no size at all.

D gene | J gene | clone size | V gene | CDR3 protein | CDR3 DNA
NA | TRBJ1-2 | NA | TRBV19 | CATLLGGNYGYTF | TGTGCCACCTTGCTAGGGGGGAACTATGGCTACACCTTC
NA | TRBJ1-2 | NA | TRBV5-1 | CASSSGSGGYGYTF | TGCGCCAGCAGCTCGGGGTCCGGAGGCTATGGCTACACCTTC
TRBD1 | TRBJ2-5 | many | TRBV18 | CASSLGQGTKETQYF | TGTGCCAGCTCCCTGGGACAGGGGACTAAAGAGACCCAGTACTTC
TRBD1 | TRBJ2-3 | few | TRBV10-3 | CAIRGQHTSTDTQYF | TGTGCCATCAGGGGACAGCACACTAGCACAGATACGCAGTATTTT
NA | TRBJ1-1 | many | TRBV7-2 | CASSLAGGVMNTEAFF | TGTGCCAGCAGCTTAGCGGGGGGGGTTATGAACACTGAAGCTTTCTTT
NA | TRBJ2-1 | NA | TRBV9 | CASSVAGVNSEQFF | TGTGCCAGCAGCGTAGCAGGAGTAAACTCTGAGCAGTTCTTC
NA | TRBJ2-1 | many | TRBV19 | CASSIRAPNNEQFF | TGTGCCAGTAGTATCAGGGCACCGAACAATGAGCAGTTCTTC
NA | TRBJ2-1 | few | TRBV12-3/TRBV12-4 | CASSYTSREQFF | TGTGCCAGCAGTTATACGTCCCGGGAGCAGTTCTTC
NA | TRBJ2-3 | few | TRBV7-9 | CASSPSANSDTQYF | TGTGCCAGCAGCCCTTCGGCTAACTCAGATACGCAGTATTTT
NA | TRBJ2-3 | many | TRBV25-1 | CASSRLGPTDTQYF | TGTGCCAGCAGTCGACTCGGCCCGACAGATACGCAGTATTTT